This TCR beta chain was captured by sequencing in a study of blood T cells in healthy people across ages. PCR was performed a second time for 7 to 11 cycles using a sample-barcoded 5' primer and a J-beta primer mix. Every individual sample yielded 2.5 million or more paired-end reads (each containing CDR3). MiXCR, applied by TCRdb to the 5' RACE reads, yields one record per CDR3 protein. Of under 2 million distinct CDR3 sequences listed, around 36% were seen once; the top ten hold around 11%. Study-wide findings and caveats: Long-lived donors exceeded aged donors in naive CD4+ cells and diversity.

V lost 0 bases and J lost 12, with 7 bases in between. In germline, CDR1 is SGHRS, CDR2 YFSETQ. This CDR3 region has 11 residues. Notes on this clonotype: The antigen remains undetermined.

The V call is TRBV5-1, the J call TRBJ2-1; unclear D gene. Input material: blood. This clonotype was sampled from a woman in her 30s in good health. CDR3 residues: CASSLEERQFF. CDR3 in DNA: TGCGCCAGCAGCTTGGAGGAACGGCAGTTCTTC.